This T cell receptor beta chain appears in the sequencing data of a study of identical twins (dated by TCRdb to the mid-2010s). The study in broad terms: To test whether fetal clonotypes persist, the study used deep sequencing on TCR alpha and beta repertoires from monozygotic twins, unrelated adults of various ages, and cord blood. To rule out contamination, the twin experiments were replicated at different times with different library preparation protocols.

Libraries came from 5' RACE. Sequencing relied on an Illumina HiSeq 2000. A universal primer binding site was introduced by template switching, and a unique molecular identifier was present in the final cDNA, enabling accurate counting of TCR cDNA molecules. Specific primers in the conserved constant-segment region were used to synthesize first-strand cDNA for TCR alpha and beta chains. Each cDNA library was double barcoded, with a SMART-Mk sample barcode plus Illumina barcodes, to control for contamination. TruSeq adapter sequences, together with Illumina sample barcodes, were added in two successive PCR steps. TCR alpha and beta cDNA libraries were sequenced on the Illumina HiSeq platform with custom primers. The source study handled its data this way. MiGEC was used to process raw reads and extract unique molecular identifiers, and MiXCR was used to find CDR3 positions. For each individual, recombination models were inferred using an EM algorithm with the repgenHMM and IGoR tools. Shared clonotypes were analyzed with the tcR package in R, and sharing was normalized by the product of cloneset sizes. To study raw recombination free of thymic and clonal selection effects, out-of-frame nonproductive sequences were analyzed. The public reads were quality trimmed at Q25 with fastp and then assembled into clones with MiXCR by TCRdb, keeping productive beta chains. Each CDR3 protein appears once, grouped with its most common genes and DNA. Clone size and V and J calls follow TCRdb, not the original study. In all, the sample holds some 230,000 distinct CDR3 sequences, and under 8.5% of those were seen once. About 15% of the sample is taken by the ten largest.

From the germline V gene (reference sequence), CDR1 is MNHEY and CDR2 is SMNVEV. The CDR3, from cysteine to phenylalanine, totals 13 residues. CDR3 DNA is the only sequence kept; it has 39 bases, read in frame from the first base. V is pared back by 3 bases and J by 8 bases, with 11 bases lying between the germline termini. A few counts support this clonotype. It has no known antigen specificity. The record has no base qualities; no much larger clone is one base away. Every donor was a healthy Caucasian. Three pairs of female monozygotic twins, all aged about 18 to 29 years, were included in the twin cohort. Positive isolation kits from Invitrogen were used to isolate CD4+ and CD8+ T cell populations. The investigation overall reported the following: Recombination models systematically underestimated out-of-frame TCR alpha sharing in monozygotic twins but agreed with sharing between unrelated individuals. Out-of-frame TCR alpha sequences shared between twins showed an excess of low generation-probability sequences compared with coincidental sharing between unrelated individuals. Invariant T cells such as MAIT and iNKT could partly confound zero-insertion analyses, though diverse VJ usage argued against this for most clonotypes. Because the same donors could not be followed over many years, conclusions were based on cross-sectional statistical analysis. Excess twin sharing in beta out-of-frame sequences was weaker because fewer shared sequences lowered the signal-to-noise ratio. Abundant cord blood beta clonotypes carried fewer insertions; young adult naive repertoires showed a weaker similar trend, while memory repertoires showed none.

The same sample was also used in a study of T cells expressing NK-cell markers. As the second paper documents: Three sorted T-cell subsets (CD3+CD56+NKG2C+, CD3+CD56+NKG2C- and CD3+CD56-NKG2C+) from several donors had their TCR beta-chain repertoires profiled. Of the eight sequenced donors, seven were found to be HCMV-seropositive and one was found to be HCMV-seronegative. In several experiments an anti-gammadeltaTCR antibody was added to restrict sorting to alphabetaTCR-expressing T cells. In over 5 donors, the dominant CD3+CD56+NKG2C+ clonotypes were among the top 10 CD8+ clonotypes and accounted for about 1.0-7.0% of CD8+ T cells. Those dominant clonotypes were again the most abundant among CD3+CD56-NKG2C+ cells in a few donors, at about 28.3-60.1%. Whether the expanded NKG2C-expressing T cell clones were specific for HCMV antigens was left unclear. Randomly selected healthy volunteers, three men and five women, were used as the eight sequenced donors. A commercial ELISA kit detecting HCMV-specific IgG in serum was used to determine HCMV serostatus. MIGEC was used to demultiplex reads and group the reads by UMI, and MiTCR was used to assemble and quantify clonotypes. To remove erroneous sequences, TCR cDNA sequences were retained only when supported by two or more reads. The tcR package was used for downstream repertoire analysis, with clonotypes matched between fractions based on CDR3 nucleotide sequence plus V segment. VDJmatch was used to annotate antigen specificity against VDJdb, with one amino acid substitution allowed in CDR3.

The rearranged chain carries TRBV27 and TRBJ2-1; tentative D gene TRBD1, with 5 bases matching. Sequenced input: CD8+ T cells sorted from blood. The sequence came from a woman aged 18 to 35 in good health. The CDR3 protein is CASSFLTDHEQFF. In nucleotides, the sequence is TGTGCCAGCAGTTTTCTGACAGACCATGAGCAGTTCTTC.